This TCR beta chain was recorded in a study of T cell changes during pregnancy in multiple sclerosis. Germline V gives CDR1 SGDLS, CDR2 YYNGEE. V shed 3 bases and J shed 4 bases, with 26 bases lying between them. This CDR3 spans 19 amino acids. Sequencing was performed with immunoSEQ multiplex PCR; in TCRdb, only in-frame clones are kept and a portion is missing. The repertoire holds under 85,000 clones, roughly 90% seen once, with over 0.25% in the top ten. The receptor's source is a female donor in good health, enrolled as a control in a pregnancy study. This rearrangement joins TRBV9 to TRBJ2-1; D may be TRBD1 (7 bases). The sequences come from CD4+ T cells from peripheral blood mononuclear cells, collected in the third trimester of pregnancy. CDR3 amino acids: CASSGFPGGPGVMYNEQFF. The CDR3 DNA reads TGTGCCAGCAGCGGATTCCCAGGGGGGCCTGGTGTAATGTACAATGAGCAGTTCTTC.